This T cell receptor (beta chain) came from a study of sequential checkpoint blockade in melanoma. Study at large: Randomization was 1:1 between first-line nivolumab→ipilimumab and ipilimumab→nivolumab.

The CDR3 loop spans 14 amino acids. The germline V gene encodes CDR1 SGHVS and CDR2 FNYEAQ. V shed 5 bases and J 7 bases; nucleotides not matched to a gene: 5. Treatment in this sample: randomized to nivolumab then ipilimumab (arm A) or the reverse (arm B). Here immunoSEQ multiplex PCR was the method, and the copy in TCRdb shows in-frame clones only, minus some. The table shows about 14,000 clones, with roughly four fifths occurring only once. V is TRBV7-6 and J is TRBJ2-1, with TRBD2 matching 10 bases. Sequences were derived from CD8+ T cells sorted from blood (inferred from file names), sampled from a patient given nivolumab and ipilimumab in sequence. The receptor was derived from a human donor with melanoma. The CDR3 region is CASSPGSGGNEQFF. In DNA form, the CDR3 reads TGTGCCAGCAGCCCAGGTAGCGGGGGGAATGAGCAGTTCTTC.